This TCR beta chain was identified in a study of T cell responses to AZD1222 COVID-19 vaccine. Sequenced by immunoSEQ multiplex PCR; TCRdb stores in-frame clones only, minus some. This sample has about 130,000 clones, with approximately 90% found just once. This clone came up once. Germline CDR1 is SEHNR and CDR2 is FQNEAQ (reference sequence). The V and J ends lost 2 bases and 0 bases respectively, with 11 bases between them. The CDR3 contains 17 residues. The chain recombines TRBV7-9 with TRBJ1-6, with D unresolved. The sequenced sample was peripheral blood, obtained on day 0 of AZD1222 vaccination. The receptor's source is an adult in good health. The DNA for the CDR3 is TGTGCCAGCAGCTTAATGCTTCAGAGCTCCTATAATTCACCCCTCCACTTT. It encodes CASSLMLQSSYNSPLHF.